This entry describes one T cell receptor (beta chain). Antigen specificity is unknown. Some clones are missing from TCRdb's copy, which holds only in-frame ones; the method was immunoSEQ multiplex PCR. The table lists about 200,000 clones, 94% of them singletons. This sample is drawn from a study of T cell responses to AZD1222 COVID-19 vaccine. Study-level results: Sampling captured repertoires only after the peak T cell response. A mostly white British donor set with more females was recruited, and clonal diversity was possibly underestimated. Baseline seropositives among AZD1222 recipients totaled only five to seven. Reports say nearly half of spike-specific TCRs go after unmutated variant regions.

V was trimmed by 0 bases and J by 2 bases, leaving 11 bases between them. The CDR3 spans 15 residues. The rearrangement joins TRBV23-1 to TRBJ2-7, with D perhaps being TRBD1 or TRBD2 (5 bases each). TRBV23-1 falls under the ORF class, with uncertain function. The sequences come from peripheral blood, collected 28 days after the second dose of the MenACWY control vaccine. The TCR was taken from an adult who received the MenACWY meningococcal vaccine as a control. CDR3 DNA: TGCGCCAGCAGTCAATCGGGACGGGGAGCCTACGAGCAGTACTTC. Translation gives CASSQSGRGAYEQYF.